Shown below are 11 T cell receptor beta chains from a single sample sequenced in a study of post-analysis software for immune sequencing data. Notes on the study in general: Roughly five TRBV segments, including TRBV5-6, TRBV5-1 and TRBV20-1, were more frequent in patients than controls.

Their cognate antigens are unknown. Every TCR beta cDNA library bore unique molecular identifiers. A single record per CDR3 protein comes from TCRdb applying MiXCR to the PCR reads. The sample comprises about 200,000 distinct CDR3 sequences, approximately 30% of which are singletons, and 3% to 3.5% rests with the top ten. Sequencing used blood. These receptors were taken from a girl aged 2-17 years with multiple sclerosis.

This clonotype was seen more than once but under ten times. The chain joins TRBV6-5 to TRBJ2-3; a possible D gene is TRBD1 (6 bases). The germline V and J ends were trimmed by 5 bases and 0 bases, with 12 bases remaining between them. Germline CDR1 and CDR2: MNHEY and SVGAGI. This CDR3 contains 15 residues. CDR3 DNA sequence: TGTGCCAGCAGTCCCTACGGACAGAGCACAGATACGCAGTATTTT. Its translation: CASSPYGQSTDTQYF.

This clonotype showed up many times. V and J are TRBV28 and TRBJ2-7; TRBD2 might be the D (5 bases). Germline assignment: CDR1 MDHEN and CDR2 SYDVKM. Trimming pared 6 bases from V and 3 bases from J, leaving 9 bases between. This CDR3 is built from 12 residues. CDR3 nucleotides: TGTGCCAGCAGCAGCGGCTTCTACGAGCAGTACTTC. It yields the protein CASSSGFYEQYF.

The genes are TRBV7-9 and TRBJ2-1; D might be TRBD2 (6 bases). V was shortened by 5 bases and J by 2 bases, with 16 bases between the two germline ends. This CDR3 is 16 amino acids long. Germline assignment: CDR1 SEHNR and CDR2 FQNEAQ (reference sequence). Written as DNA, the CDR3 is TGTGCCAGCAGCGCCGGGAACGGGGGTACCTACAATGAGCAGTTCTTC. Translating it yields CASSAGNGGTYNEQFF.

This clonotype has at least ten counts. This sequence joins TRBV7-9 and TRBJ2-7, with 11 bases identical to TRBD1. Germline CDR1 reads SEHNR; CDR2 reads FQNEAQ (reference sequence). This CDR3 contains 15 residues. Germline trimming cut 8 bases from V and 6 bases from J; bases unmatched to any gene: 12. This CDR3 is CASELGGTGGGEQYF. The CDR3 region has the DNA TGTGCCAGCGAACTTGGTGGGACAGGGGGAGGCGAGCAGTACTTC.

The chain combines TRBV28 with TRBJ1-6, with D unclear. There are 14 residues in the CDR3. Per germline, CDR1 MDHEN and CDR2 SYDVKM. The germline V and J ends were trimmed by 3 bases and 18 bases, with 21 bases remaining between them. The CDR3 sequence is CASSFPRRTSAPHF. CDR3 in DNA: TGTGCCAGCAGTTTCCCCCGGCGGACCTCAGCCCCCCACTTT.

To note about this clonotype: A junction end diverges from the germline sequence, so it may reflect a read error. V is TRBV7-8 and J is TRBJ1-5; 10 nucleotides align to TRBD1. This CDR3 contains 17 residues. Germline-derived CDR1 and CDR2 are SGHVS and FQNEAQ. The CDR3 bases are TGTGCCTGCAGCTCGACAGGGGGCGCGTACCCAACTCAGCCCCAGCATTTT. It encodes CACSSTGGAYPTQPQHF.

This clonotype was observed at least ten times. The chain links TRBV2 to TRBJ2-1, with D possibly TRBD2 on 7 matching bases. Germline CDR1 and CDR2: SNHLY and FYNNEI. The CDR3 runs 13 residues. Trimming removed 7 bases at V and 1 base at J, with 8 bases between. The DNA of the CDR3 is TGTGCCAGCAAGGGGGGGTCCTACAATGAGCAGTTCTTC. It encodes CASKGGSYNEQFF.

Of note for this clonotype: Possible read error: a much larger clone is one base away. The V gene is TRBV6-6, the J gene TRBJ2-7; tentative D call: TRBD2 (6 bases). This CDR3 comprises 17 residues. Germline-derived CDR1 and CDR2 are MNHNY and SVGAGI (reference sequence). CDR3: CASSFRRDPLRSHEQYF. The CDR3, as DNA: TGTGCCAGCAGTTTCCGGCGGGACCCTTTACGCTCCCACGAGCAGTACTTC.

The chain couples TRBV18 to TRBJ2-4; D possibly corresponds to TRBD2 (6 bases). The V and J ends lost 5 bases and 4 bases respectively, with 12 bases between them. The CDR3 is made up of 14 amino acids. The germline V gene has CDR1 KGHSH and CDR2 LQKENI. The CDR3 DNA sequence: TGTGCCAGCTCAGAGGACTACACAAAAAACATTCAGTACTTC. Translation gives CASSEDYTKNIQYF.

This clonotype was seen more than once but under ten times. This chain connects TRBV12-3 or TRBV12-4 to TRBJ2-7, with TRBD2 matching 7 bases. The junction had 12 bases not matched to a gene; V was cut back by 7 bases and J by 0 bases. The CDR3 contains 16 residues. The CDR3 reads CASTRSGFRSSYEQYF. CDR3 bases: TGTGCCAGCACCCGTAGCGGGTTCCGCAGCTCCTACGAGCAGTACTTC.

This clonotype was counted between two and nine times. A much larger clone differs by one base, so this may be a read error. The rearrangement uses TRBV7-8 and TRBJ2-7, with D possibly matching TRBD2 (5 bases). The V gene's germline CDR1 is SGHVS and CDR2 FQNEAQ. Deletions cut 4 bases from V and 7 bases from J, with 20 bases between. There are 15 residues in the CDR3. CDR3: CASSWEGGDTREQYF. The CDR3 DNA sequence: TGTGCCAGCAGCTGGGAAGGAGGCGATACGAGGGAGCAGTACTTC.